The 24 T cell receptor beta chains below all came from one sample that was sequenced in a study of blood T cell repertoires in COVID-19. Method: immunoSEQ multiplex PCR; TCRdb's copy keeps in-frame clones and lacks some. The sample shows nearly 110,000 clones, 90% to 95% of them seen only once. Sequencing was done on a sample of peripheral blood. The origin of the receptors is a woman under 40 with acute or convalescent COVID-19.

This clone has just one count. The rearrangement joins TRBV28 to TRBJ1-2; 10 bases align to TRBD1. J was trimmed by 9 bases and V by 5 bases; bases with no gene match: 6. The germline V gene has CDR1 MDHEN and CDR2 SYDVKM. There are 13 residues in the CDR3. CDR3 in amino acids: CASSPGTGESYTF. The CDR3 region has the DNA TGTGCCAGCAGTCCCGGGACAGGGGAGAGCTACACCTTC.

The rearrangement uses TRBV19 and TRBJ2-6, with 9 nucleotides matching TRBD1. J lost 3 bases, V lost 7 bases, and 7 bases had no gene match. Germline CDR1 and CDR2: LNHDA and SQIVND (reference sequence). The CDR3 spans 16 residues. CDR3 DNA sequence: TGTGCCAGTAATACAGGGGGCATACATGGGGCCAACGTCCTGACTTTC. As protein: CASNTGGIHGANVLTF.

V usage is TRBV19 and J usage is TRBJ2-2, with D uncertain. The CDR3 runs 15 residues. Germline loops: CDR1 LNHDA, CDR2 SQIVND (reference sequence). Trimming stripped 3 bases from V and 6 bases from J, with 14 bases between. The CDR3 DNA is TGTGCCAGTAGTATTCTAGTCGCCCACCCCGGGGAGCTGTTTTTT. Protein sequence: CASSILVAHPGELFF.

This chain joins TRBV7-2 and TRBJ1-5; D may be TRBD1 (5 bases). The CDR3 length is 17 residues. V lost 3 bases, J lost 0 bases, and 15 bases lay in between. Germline V gene lookup returns CDR1 SGHTA and CDR2 FQGNSA. The CDR3 DNA reads as TGTGCCAGCAGCTTTTGGGGCAGGAGGGATAGCAATCAGCCCCAGCATTTT. Residues: CASSFWGRRDSNQPQHF.

V usage is TRBV3-1 (or the pseudogene TRBV3-2) and J usage is TRBJ2-5, with 9 positions matching TRBD1. The CDR3 runs 21 residues. The ends lost 4 bases at V and 2 bases at J; junction bases unmatched: 23. CDR1 LGHDT and CDR2 YNNKEL come from the germline V gene (reference sequence). DNA of the CDR3: TGTGCCAGCAGCCCGAGCGGCGCAGGGACAGGGCGCCCCAGTAGGCAAGAGACCCAGTACTTC. Translated, it gives CASSPSGAGTGRPSRQETQYF.

This rearrangement joins TRBV4-1 to TRBJ2-7; TRBD2 matches 9 bases. Trimming took 4 bases from V and 4 from J; bases not matched to a gene: 11. This CDR3 comprises 16 residues. In germline, CDR1 is MGHRA, CDR2 YSYEKL. CDR3 sequence: CASSPRLAGRGYEQYF. In DNA, the CDR3 is TGCGCCAGCAGCCCACGTCTAGCGGGGAGAGGGTACGAGCAGTACTTC.

This chain connects TRBV27 to TRBJ2-7, with TRBD2 identical over 7 bases. J gave up 2 bases and V 4 bases, and 8 bases lay outside the gene matches. The germline V gene has CDR1 MNHEY and CDR2 SMNVEV (reference sequence). CDR3 length: 15 amino acids. CDR3: CASSSASREAYEQYF. The CDR3 nucleotides are TGTGCCAGCAGTTCCGCCTCACGGGAGGCCTACGAGCAGTACTTC.

This chain joins TRBV10-3 and TRBJ2-1; 10 bases fit TRBD1. Germline V gene data show CDR1 as ENHRY and CDR2 as SYGVKD. This CDR3 spans 15 amino acids. The trim removed 7 bases at V and 7 bases at J, leaving 10 bases unmatched. This chain's CDR3 is CAINHDRGLVNEQFF. DNA for the CDR3: TGTGCCATCAATCATGACAGGGGGCTGGTGAATGAGCAGTTCTTC.

The chain couples TRBV6-6 to TRBJ2-2, with 8 positions matching TRBD1. With 7 bases clipped from V and 5 bases from J, the junction kept 6 bases outside the gene matches. The CDR3 extends over 14 amino acids. Germline assignment: CDR1 MNHNY and CDR2 SVGAGI (reference sequence). CDR3 amino acids: CASIGQGRTGELFF. CDR3 coding DNA: TGTGCCAGCATAGGACAGGGCCGAACCGGGGAGCTGTTTTTT.

The chain recombines TRBV7-9 with TRBJ2-2, with D tentatively TRBD2 (6 bases). The germline gives CDR1 SEHNR, CDR2 FQNEAQ (reference sequence). The CDR3 contains 19 residues. The V end lost 5 bases, the J end lost 4 bases, and 26 bases lay between the germline ends. CDR3 sequence (DNA): TGTGCCAGCAGCCCCAGGAGGTTATCGGGGGAGTGGGTCACCGGGGAGCTGTTTTTT. It translates to CASSPRRLSGEWVTGELFF. Drawing the rest from reference TRBV7-9 and TRBJ2-2, the complete variable domain is DTGVSQNPRHKITKRGQNVTFRCDPISEHNRLYWYRQTLGQGPEFLTYFQNEAQLEKSRLLSDRFSAERPKGSFSTLEIQRTEQGDSAMYLCASSPRRLSGEWVTGELFFGEGSRLTVL.

This chain joins TRBV18 and TRBJ1-3, with 10 positions matching TRBD1. Trimming cost V 2 bases and J 3 bases; bases outside gene matches: 4. Germline lookup yields CDR1 KGHSH and CDR2 LQKENI. The CDR3 totals 16 residues. The CDR3 loop is CASSPGTGADGNTIYF. The DNA for the CDR3 is TGTGCCAGCTCACCAGGGACAGGGGCTGATGGAAACACCATATATTTT. Supplemented by reference TRBV18 and TRBJ1-3, the full variable domain reads NAGVMQNPRHLVRRRGQEARLRCSPMKGHSHVYWYRQLPEEGLKFMVYLQKENIIDESGMPKERFSAEFPKEGPSILRIQQVVRGDSAAYFCASSPGTGADGNTIYFGEGSWLTVV.

The genes are TRBV5-1 and TRBJ1-4; TRBD1 matches 8 bases. CDR3 length: 13 amino acids. The germline V gene encodes CDR1 SGHRS and CDR2 YFSETQ. Losses at the gene ends were 4 bases for V and 8 bases for J; bases not matched to a gene: 4. For the CDR3, the DNA is TGCGCCAGCAGCGTACAGGGGGACGAAAAACTGTTTTTT. It is translated as CASSVQGDEKLFF.

This chain links TRBV6-2 or TRBV6-3 with TRBJ2-7; 7 nucleotides match TRBD2. Germline values: CDR1 MNHEY, CDR2 SVGEGT. The CDR3 contains 14 residues. The V gene end was trimmed by 2 bases and the J gene end by 4 bases; junction bases not matched to a gene: 5. The CDR3: CASSYGLGGYEQYF. The CDR3 region has the DNA TGTGCCAGCAGTTACGGCTTGGGGGGGTACGAGCAGTACTTC.

The chain recombines TRBV3-1 (or the pseudogene TRBV3-2) with TRBJ1-1, with 7 positions matching TRBD1. Germline CDR1 LGHDT, CDR2 YNNKEL (reference sequence). After removal of 6 bases from V and 5 bases from J, the junction contained 9 bases not matched to a gene. This CDR3 contains 14 residues. The CDR3 sequence is CASRRSDRDTEAFF. The DNA for the CDR3 is TGTGCCAGCAGACGGTCAGACAGGGATACTGAAGCTTTCTTT.

The chain couples TRBV9 to TRBJ2-1, with a possible D match to TRBD2 (7 bases). CDR1 SGDLS and CDR2 YYNGEE come from the germline V gene. The CDR3 loop spans 15 amino acids. With 0 bases removed from V and 4 bases from J, the gap between germline ends came to 11 bases. The CDR3 region is CASSVGGGGYNEQFF. DNA of the CDR3: TGTGCCAGCAGCGTAGGAGGGGGGGGGTACAATGAGCAGTTCTTC. Drawing the rest from reference TRBV9 and TRBJ2-1, the complete variable domain is DSGVTQTPKHLITATGQRVTLRCSPRSGDLSVYWYQQSLDQGLQFLIQYYNGEERAKGNILERFSAQQFPDLHSELNLSSLELGDSALYFCASSVGGGGYNEQFFGPGTRLTVL.

The chain has TRBV20-1 and TRBJ1-1; D remains unclear. CDR3 length: 11 residues. Trimming removed 2 bases from V and 1 base from J, with 2 bases in between. Looked up from germline, CDR1 is DFQATT and CDR2 is SNEGSKA (reference sequence). CDR3 DNA: TGCAGTGCTAGACGGAACACTGAAGCTTTCTTT. Translation: CSARRNTEAFF.

The count of this clone is one. The V call is TRBV24-1, the J call TRBJ2-7; tentative D call: TRBD1 (5 bases). V lost 4 bases to trimming and J lost 3 bases, with 15 bases between them. This CDR3 has 15 residues. The germline V gene encodes CDR1 KGHDR and CDR2 SFDVKD. The CDR3 nucleotides are TGTGCCACCAGTGAATGGGGCCGGGTTCGCTACGAGCAGTACTTC. This gives the protein CATSEWGRVRYEQYF.

The chain uses TRBV9 and TRBJ2-1, with TRBD1 matching 7 bases. The J segment lost 0 bases and the V segment lost 0 bases, leaving 3 bases of the junction unmatched. CDR1 and CDR2 (germline): SGDLS, YYNGEE. The CDR3 spans 16 residues. The CDR3 here is CASSVDGTASYNEQFF. As DNA, the CDR3 is TGTGCCAGCAGCGTAGATGGGACAGCCTCCTACAATGAGCAGTTCTTC.

The rearrangement uses TRBV7-9 and TRBJ2-1, with 9 bases that match TRBD2. This CDR3 spans 12 amino acids. In germline, CDR1 is SEHNR, CDR2 FQNEAQ (reference sequence). V shed 5 bases and J 10 bases; nucleotides not matched to a gene: 3. The chain's CDR3 is CASSRGGAEQFF. In DNA, the CDR3 is TGTGCCAGCAGCCGCGGGGGGGCGGAGCAGTTCTTC.

The V and J genes are TRBV28 and TRBJ2-5; weak D call: TRBD2 (6 bases). Trimming took 3 bases from V and 7 from J, leaving 15 bases between them. Germline V gene data show CDR1 as MDHEN and CDR2 as SYDVKM. The CDR3 loop spans 14 amino acids. The CDR3 reads CASSLRGGYATQYF. In DNA, the CDR3 is TGTGCCAGCAGTTTGCGGGGCGGCTATGCGACCCAGTACTTC.

This clone appeared a single time. V gene TRBV5-1 combines with J gene TRBJ2-5, with a tentative D call TRBD1 (6 bases). Trimming cost V 4 bases and J 3 bases, with 25 bases left between them. Germline V gene sequence: CDR1 SGHRS, CDR2 YFSETQ. The CDR3 totals 18 residues. This CDR3 is CASSMTGTPRTRKETQYF. Written as DNA, the CDR3 is TGCGCCAGCAGCATGACCGGGACACCAAGAACAAGAAAAGAGACCCAGTACTTC.

The chain combines TRBV27 with TRBJ2-1; 12 positions match TRBD2. This CDR3 has 16 amino acids. Germline V lookup: CDR1 MNHEY, CDR2 SMNVEV (reference sequence). Unmatched junction bases numbered 10, after V lost 3 bases and J lost 10 bases. The CDR3 DNA sequence: TGTGCCAGCAGTTTTATTCTAGCGGGAGGGCAGGGGGAGCAGTTCTTC. Its translation: CASSFILAGGQGEQFF.

This chain uses TRBV7-3 with TRBJ2-3, with 9 bases lining up with TRBD1. With 5 bases clipped from V and 5 bases from J, the junction kept 11 bases outside the gene matches. The CDR3 has 16 residues. Germline CDR1 is SGHTA and CDR2 is FQGTGA. The CDR3 spells CASSPRQGGKVDTQYF. CDR3 DNA sequence: TGTGCCAGCAGCCCAAGACAGGGGGGTAAGGTAGATACGCAGTATTTT.

The CDR3 is CASSQVSISSYGYTF. The CDR3 DNA reads TGTGCCAGCAGCCAAGTGTCAATCTCTAGCTATGGCTACACCTTC. The J gene is TRBJ1-2, the V gene TRBV4-2; D remains unclear. V lost 1 base to trimming and J lost 4 bases, with 13 bases between them. Germline loops: CDR1 LGHNA, CDR2 YNFKEQ. The CDR3 has 15 residues.